This is a list of T cell receptor beta chains from one sample in a study of glioma-infiltrating T cells after dendritic cell vaccination. Generated by immunoSEQ multiplex PCR, the TCRdb table keeps only in-frame clones and is missing some. This table has approximately 93,000 clones, 85% appearing once. The starting material was blood, obtained after dendritic cell vaccination. All receptors derive from a human donor with glioblastoma. The CDR3 runs from the conserved cysteine through the conserved F or W. Each record gives: V gene, clone size, D gene, J gene, CDR3 DNA, CDR3 protein. D genes are given only for firm matches. Expanded clones get a size class; other rows say once, few or many, or leave the size out.

V: TRBV7-8; size: -; D: TRBD2; J: TRBJ2-3; DNA: TGTGCCAGCAGCTCGATCTCTAGCGGGGGGGCATCTAGCACAGATACGCAGTATTTT; CDR3: CASSSISSGGASSTDTQYF
V: TRBV5-4; size: -; D: TRBD1; J: TRBJ2-3; DNA: TGTGCCAGCAACTACCAGGGACAGCCCACAGATACGCAGTATTTT; CDR3: CASNYQGQPTDTQYF
V: TRBV7-2; size: -; D: TRBD1; J: TRBJ2-5; DNA: TGTGCCAGCAGCTCCGGGGACAGCTTACAAGAGACCCAGTACTTC; CDR3: CASSSGDSLQETQYF
V: TRBV2; size: -; D: TRBD1; J: TRBJ2-3; DNA: TGTGCCACCGACGGACAGGGAACAGATACGCAGTATTTT; CDR3: CATDGQGTDTQYF
V: TRBV9; size: -; D: -; J: TRBJ1-3; DNA: TGTGCCAGCAGCGTAGACGGCTCTGGAAACACCATATATTTT; CDR3: CASSVDGSGNTIYF
V: TRBV6-5; size: -; D: TRBD2; J: TRBJ2-5; DNA: TGTGCCAGCAGTTATAGAGCGGGGGGGCACCAAGAGACCCAGTACTTC; CDR3: CASSYRAGGHQETQYF
V: TRBV30; size: -; D: -; J: TRBJ1-1; DNA: TGTGCCTGGAGTGTCGGGGGGACGAACACTGAAGCTTTCTTT; CDR3: CAWSVGGTNTEAFF
V: TRBV4-1; size: -; D: -; J: TRBJ2-7; DNA: TGCGCCAGCAGCCAAGTTTCAGGGACCTACGAGCAGTACTTC; CDR3: CASSQVSGTYEQYF
V: TRBV4-1; size: -; D: TRBD1; J: TRBJ1-1; DNA: TGCGCCAGCAGCCACGTCGGCAGGGGGCGAGACACTGAAGCTTTCTTT; CDR3: CASSHVGRGRDTEAFF
V: TRBV18; size: -; D: -; J: TRBJ1-1; DNA: TGTGCCAGCTCCATCAGGGCAGATAACACTGAAGCTTTCTTT; CDR3: CASSIRADNTEAFF
V: TRBV27; size: -; D: TRBD2; J: TRBJ2-5; DNA: TGTGCCAGCAGTCGCTCACCACTAGCGGCTCGAGAGACCCAGTACTTC; CDR3: CASSRSPLAARETQYF
V: TRBV7-3; size: -; D: TRBD2; J: TRBJ2-2; DNA: TGTGCCAGCAGCTTAATGGCTAGCGGGAACACCGGGGAGCTGTTTTTT; CDR3: CASSLMASGNTGELFF
V: TRBV6-5; size: -; D: -; J: TRBJ2-7; DNA: TGTGCCAGCAGTTACTCGATGGGCTTGGGTTACGAGCAGTACTTC; CDR3: CASSYSMGLGYEQYF
V: TRBV15; size: -; D: TRBD2; J: TRBJ2-7; DNA: TGTGCCACCAGCAGAGATGGTCCAGCGGGGTCCTACGAGCAGTACTTC; CDR3: CATSRDGPAGSYEQYF
V: TRBV5-1; size: -; D: -; J: TRBJ2-3; DNA: TGCGCCAGCAGCTTGTGGGCAGGCAGCACAGATACGCAGTATTTT; CDR3: CASSLWAGSTDTQYF
V: TRBV19; size: -; D: -; J: TRBJ1-5; DNA: TGTGCCAGTAGTATTTATACCGTCCGGAGCAATCAGCCCCAGCATTTT; CDR3: CASSIYTVRSNQPQHF
V: TRBV18; size: -; D: -; J: TRBJ1-1; DNA: TGTGCCAGCTCACCGGTGCTCGCGGGGGCTGGCACTGAAGCTTTCTTT; CDR3: CASSPVLAGAGTEAFF
V: TRBV28; size: once; D: -; J: TRBJ2-7; DNA: TGTGCCAGCAGTCAAGGCGCACGTCTAGCTTCCTACGAGCAGTACTTC; CDR3: CASSQGARLASYEQYF
V: TRBV13; size: -; D: -; J: TRBJ2-7; DNA: TGTGCCAGCAGCTTAAGGGGAGGGCGCAGGGGTAACTCCTACGAGCAGTACTTC; CDR3: CASSLRGGRRGNSYEQYF
V: TRBV6-6; size: -; D: -; J: TRBJ1-5; DNA: TGTGCCAGCGTGGGAGGGGTAGTCGGTAATCAGCCCCAGCATTTT; CDR3: CASVGGVVGNQPQHF
V: TRBV9; size: -; D: TRBD1; J: TRBJ1-2; DNA: TGTGCCAGCAGCGCGAGGACAGGGAGAGAGTGGGGCTACACCTTC; CDR3: CASSARTGREWGYTF
V: TRBV7-7; size: once; D: -; J: TRBJ2-5; DNA: TGTGCCAGCAGTTCTACGGGGGTCGGACTAAGTGGGACCCAGTACTTC; CDR3: CASSSTGVGLSGTQYF
V: TRBV5-4; size: -; D: TRBD2; J: TRBJ2-3; DNA: TGTGCCAGCAGCTTGGTTTCTAGCGGGAGTATTGATACGCAGTATTTT; CDR3: CASSLVSSGSIDTQYF
V: TRBV5-8; size: few; D: TRBD1; J: TRBJ2-1; DNA: TGTGCCAGCAGCTTGGACAGGGGGCGGTACAATGAGCAGTTCTTC; CDR3: CASSLDRGRYNEQFF
V: TRBV5-1; size: -; D: -; J: TRBJ1-2; DNA: TGCGCCAGCAGCAGATCACAGGGAGCTAACTATGGCTACACCTTC; CDR3: CASSRSQGANYGYTF
V: TRBV5-4; size: -; D: -; J: TRBJ1-6; DNA: TGTGCCACCCGACAGTTCGGTAATTCACCCCTCCACTTT; CDR3: CATRQFGNSPLHF
V: TRBV5-1; size: -; D: TRBD1; J: TRBJ2-5; DNA: TGCGCCAGCAGCTTGGACTCTCTGCTCACAGGGGGAGTAGGGGAGACCCAGTACTTC; CDR3: CASSLDSLLTGGVGETQYF
V: TRBV9; size: -; D: -; J: TRBJ2-1; DNA: TGTGCCAGCAGCGTAGTAGGAAGGGGGTCCTACAATGAGCAGTTCTTC; CDR3: CASSVVGRGSYNEQFF
V: TRBV4-2; size: -; D: -; J: TRBJ1-5; DNA: TGTGCCAGCAGCCAATCCAGGGGCAAAGGCAATCAGCCCCAGCATTTT; CDR3: CASSQSRGKGNQPQHF
V: TRBV27; size: -; D: TRBD1; J: TRBJ1-4; DNA: TGTGCCAGCAGTTTATGGACAGGAGATGCAACTAATGAAAAACTGTTTTTT; CDR3: CASSLWTGDATNEKLFF
V: TRBV11-2; size: -; D: -; J: TRBJ2-3; DNA: TGTGCCAGCAGCTTAGACGGGGTTCGAACAGATACGCAGTATTTT; CDR3: CASSLDGVRTDTQYF
V: TRBV2; size: few; D: -; J: TRBJ1-1; DNA: TGTGCCACCGAAGACAGTTACACTGAAGCTTTCTTT; CDR3: CATEDSYTEAFF
V: TRBV4-3; size: few; D: -; J: TRBJ2-7; DNA: TGCGCCAGCAGCCAAGAATTCGGCAGCGGCTACGAGCAGTACTTC; CDR3: CASSQEFGSGYEQYF
V: TRBV5-8; size: -; D: -; J: TRBJ1-2; DNA: TGTGCCAGCAGCCCAGACAGAAACTATGGCTACACCTTC; CDR3: CASSPDRNYGYTF